This T cell receptor beta chain stems from a study of T cells after yellow fever vaccination. Researchers made TCR cDNA using 5'RACE template switching, and this step added a universal primer site and UMIs. Each CDR3 protein is one row after TCRdb ran MiXCR on the 5' RACE reads. Of 500,000 to 650,000 distinct CDR3 sequences listed, roughly 12% are singletons. With 1 base clipped from V and 4 bases from J, the junction kept 4 bases outside the gene matches. The CDR3 length is 15 residues. CDR1 and CDR2 from the germline V gene are LGHDT and YNNKEL (reference sequence). Findings of the study overall: Within FACS-sorted repertoires, abundant clonotypes contaminating from the bulk population could be present. Overlap between CD4 and CD8 compartments was detected for a small share of clonotypes.

The sample holds a few counts of this clonotype. Its antigen is not known. The TCR comes from a man aged 30-40 years who received the YFV17D yellow fever vaccine. J is TRBJ2-7 and V is TRBV3-1, with TRBD2 matching 10 bases. The material was PBMCs, obtained on the day of the yellow fever booster vaccination. CDR3 residues: CASSQAASGGYEQYF. CDR3 coding DNA: TGTGCCAGCAGCCAAGCGGCTAGCGGGGGTTACGAGCAGTACTTC.